This T cell receptor (beta chain) was sequenced for a study of CD8 T cells in Susac syndrome. RNA totalling about 0.5 to 1 ug underwent reverse transcription with random hexamers. TCRdb independently ran MiXCR on the immunoSEQ multiplex PCR reads; one entry per CDR3 protein. The data contain 95,000 to 150,000 distinct CDR3 sequences, around 96% of them singletons. For this clonotype: An end of the junction does not agree with germline; a read error may underlie this.

CDR3 length: 15 amino acids. Germline V gives CDR1 SSHAT, CDR2 FNYEAQ (reference sequence). This receptor was taken from a human donor with Susac syndrome. The specimen sequenced was CD4+ T cells from PBMCs. The genes are TRBV7-7 and TRBJ2-6; D gene ambiguous. CDR3 amino acids: CASSLSPLGANVLTF. DNA for the CDR3: TGTGCTAGCAGCTTATCCCCTTTAGGTGCCAACGTCCTGACTTTC.